This T cell receptor (beta chain) is from a study of OX40 agonist ivuxolimab in advanced cancers. V trimming: 5 bases; J trimming: 2 bases; junction bases outside the gene matches: 14. There are 18 residues in the CDR3. Germline values: CDR1 LNHDA, CDR2 SQIVND (reference sequence). Study-wide results and caveats: In the 0.1 to 3.0 mg/kg range, CD4+ and CD8+ blood T cells had expanded clonally by week 6.

Clones were read by immunoSEQ multiplex PCR, and TCRdb kept only the in-frame ones, dropping some. The data contain approximately 87,000 clones, roughly 89% of them singletons. Notes on this clone: The antigen is undetermined.

Sequenced material: CD4+ or CD8+ T cells sorted from blood, taken in a trial of the OX40 agonist ivuxolimab. The TCR sequence derives from an adult with an advanced solid tumor such as melanoma, head and neck, liver or kidney cancer. This chain links TRBV19 with TRBJ2-7, with 11 positions matching TRBD2. CDR3 DNA: TGTGCCAGTAGTGGGCTAGCGGGAGGAGGTAGGGGCACCTACGAGCAGTACTTC. It translates to CASSGLAGGGRGTYEQYF.